This TCR beta chain was documented in a study of graft-versus-host responses after intestinal transplantation. On the study more broadly: All of the recipients had induction that used anti-thymocyte globulin, then tacrolimus and steroids for around three years.

The repertoire was sequenced with immunoSEQ multiplex PCR; TCRdb's copy has only in-frame clones and lacks some. Among about 47,000 clones listed, about 95% were seen once. The CDR3 is 13 residues long. Germline lookup yields CDR1 SSHAT and CDR2 FNYEAQ (reference sequence). Study conclusions and caveats: Among circulating GvH clones, peak levels were associated with early post-transplant declines in HvG clones. Across patients carrying graft-donor T cell macrochimerism, allografts held high graft-versus-host to host-versus-graft clonal ratios.

Worth noting for this clone: Its specificity is not known.

This specimen consisted of unstimulated CD8+ T cells sorted from spleen or lymph node cells, obtained before transplant. This sequence was found in a human donor who was the organ donor for an intestinal transplant. The chain recombines TRBV7-7 with TRBJ2-5; D not resolved. This CDR3 reads CASGKEGGETQYF. In nucleotides, the CDR3 is TGTGCTTCTGGCAAGGAAGGCGGCGAGACCCAGTACTTC.